Below, 13 T cell receptor beta chains from the same sample are listed, as sequenced in a study of cytotoxic CD8 clonotypes in ibrutinib-treated CLL. Clones were sequenced by immunoSEQ multiplex PCR, and TCRdb holds only the in-frame ones, with some missing. Seen here are about 300,000 clones, over 60% observed once, and the top ten hold approximately 6%. Sequences were derived from PBMCs, sampled after 36 months of ibrutinib treatment. The receptors shown here come from a human donor with chronic lymphocytic leukemia.

This clone was seen a single time. The chain is built from TRBV18 and TRBJ2-5; D remains unclear. Germline V gene data show CDR1 as KGHSH and CDR2 as LQKENI. The CDR3 contains 13 residues. Trimming pared 3 bases from V and 2 bases from J, leaving 7 bases between. CDR3 nucleotides: TGTGCCAGCTCACCTTCGAGACAAGAGACCCAGTACTTC. Its protein is CASSPSRQETQYF.

The chain recombines TRBV4-1 with TRBJ2-1; TRBD1 matches 8 bases. Germline lookup yields CDR1 MGHRA and CDR2 YSYEKL. V lost 2 bases, J lost 2 bases, and 8 bases stayed unmatched. The CDR3 sequence is 17 residues long. The CDR3 DNA reads as TGCGCCAGCAGCCAACAAGGCGGCAGGGGGCCCTACAATGAGCAGTTCTTC. Translating gives CASSQQGGRGPYNEQFF.

The V call is TRBV6-5, the J call TRBJ1-1; possibly TRBD1 for D (5 bases). The CDR3 extends over 15 amino acids. Trimming stripped 5 bases from V and 1 base from J, with 14 bases between. CDR1 is MNHEY, CDR2 SVGAGI, per germline. The CDR3 DNA is TGTGCCAGCAGTCGCCGGACATGGGGGAACACTGAAGCTTTCTTT. Translated, it gives CASSRRTWGNTEAFF.

This sequence joins TRBV27 and TRBJ2-7; 10 bases agree with TRBD1. CDR1 is MNHEY, CDR2 SMNVEV, per germline (reference sequence). CDR3 length: 15 residues. V shed 7 bases, J shed 2 bases, and the junction held 8 bases outside the gene matches. This CDR3 is CASNKLGQGAYEQYF. For the CDR3, the DNA is TGTGCCAGCAATAAACTCGGACAGGGGGCCTACGAGCAGTACTTC.

This chain uses TRBV18 with TRBJ1-6; TRBD1 is a possible D gene (5 bases). Germline V CDR1 and CDR2: KGHSH, LQKENI. Trimming removed 4 bases at V and 0 bases at J, with 13 bases between. This CDR3 is 17 amino acids long. The CDR3 nucleotides read TGTGCCAGCTCACTTCAGGGCCAGAGCTCCTATAATTCACCCCTCCACTTT. This codes for CASSLQGQSSYNSPLHF.

The rearrangement uses TRBV7-2 and TRBJ2-3; D not certain. The CDR3 runs to 12 residues. Per germline, CDR1 SGHTA and CDR2 FQGNSA. V was clipped by 5 bases and J by 11 bases, with 14 bases between them. For the CDR3, the DNA is TGTGCCAGCAGCCCCCCCGCCCCCGGGCAGTATTTT. Translating it yields CASSPPAPGQYF. Complete variable domain (other parts from reference TRBV7-2 and TRBJ2-3): GAGVSQSPSNKVTEKGKDVELRCDPISGHTALYWYRQSLGQGLEFLIYFQGNSAPDKSGLPSDRFSAERTGGSVSTLTIQRTQQEDSAVYLCASSPPAPGQYFGPGTRLTVL.

V and J are TRBV15 and TRBJ2-3; TRBD2 matches at 12 bases. With V trimmed by 1 base and J by 3 bases, 8 bases remained unmatched. CDR1 is LNHNV, CDR2 YYDKDF, per germline (reference sequence). CDR3 length: 18 residues. Written as DNA, the CDR3 is TGTGCCACCAGCAGAGGCTTTCTAGCGGGAGGGGAAACAGATACGCAGTATTTT. Translating it yields CATSRGFLAGGETDTQYF.

The chain combines TRBV2 with TRBJ2-1, with a tentative D call TRBD1 (5 bases). The CDR3 totals 12 residues. V was shortened by 7 bases and J by 1 base, with 5 bases between the two germline ends. Germline CDR1 and CDR2: SNHLY and FYNNEI. The CDR3 loop reads CASKGSYNEQFF. The CDR3 bases are TGTGCCAGCAAGGGGTCCTACAATGAGCAGTTCTTC.

The V call is TRBV2, the J call TRBJ2-7; 8 bases align to TRBD1. V dropped 5 bases and J dropped 4; count of bases not matched to a gene: 4. The CDR3 extends over 13 amino acids. The V gene's germline CDR1 is SNHLY and CDR2 FYNNEI. The CDR3: CASSNYRGYEQYF. In DNA, the CDR3 is TGTGCCAGCAGTAACTACAGGGGGTACGAGCAGTACTTC.

The chain combines TRBV6-4 with TRBJ2-3; 10 bases are shared with TRBD2. CDR1 MRHNA and CDR2 SNTAGT come from the germline V gene. CDR3 length equals 13 residues. V trimming: 5 bases; J trimming: 12 bases; junction bases outside the gene matches: 8. CDR3 region: CASSLAGGPPQYF. DNA of the CDR3: TGTGCCAGCAGTTTAGCGGGGGGCCCCCCCCAGTATTTT.

There are a few counts of this clone. This chain joins TRBV11-2 and TRBJ2-2; D is uncertain. There are 12 residues in the CDR3. Germline CDR1 is SGHAT and CDR2 is FQNNGV. With 5 bases removed from V and 3 bases from J, the gap between germline ends came to 4 bases. The CDR3 region is CASSPDTGELFF. CDR3 sequence (DNA): TGTGCCAGCAGCCCAGACACCGGGGAGCTGTTTTTT.

This rearrangement joins TRBV7-2 to TRBJ2-7; tentative D call: TRBD2 (6 bases). Germline V gives CDR1 SGHTA, CDR2 FQGNSA. V was pared by 4 bases and J by 3 bases, with 10 bases between. The CDR3 is 13 amino acids. CDR3 region: CASSWDWGYEQYF. CDR3 nucleotides: TGTGCCAGCAGCTGGGACTGGGGCTACGAGCAGTACTTC.

This chain connects TRBV15 to TRBJ1-2; D may be TRBD1 (6 bases). V was shortened by 4 bases and J by 0 bases, with 12 bases between the two germline ends. The CDR3 length is 15 residues. Germline CDR1 and CDR2: LNHNV and YYDKDF (reference sequence). CDR3 coding DNA: TGTGCCACCAGCACAAACAGGGCTCCTAACTATGGCTACACCTTC. Amino acids: CATSTNRAPNYGYTF.